This T cell receptor beta chain was sequenced during a study of siplizumab effects on memory and regulatory T cells. Each sample yielded around 9.3 x 10^4 assayed TCR templates. TCRdb keeps only in-frame clones here, not all; method: immunoSEQ multiplex PCR. This sample has around 83,000 clones, with around 89% found just once. CDR1 is SQVTM, CDR2 ANQGSEA, per germline. With V trimmed by 8 bases and J by 8 bases, 6 bases remained unmatched. The CDR3 consists of 11 residues. Regarding this clone: Its matching antigen is unknown.

Findings and limits, study-wide: Naive T cells, seemingly more diverse than memory cells, seemed major alloresponse contributors. Of the alloreactive clones, only a minor fraction mapped to unstimulated subsets.

This clonotype was obtained from a human donor in good health. The chain joins TRBV29-1 to TRBJ2-4; TRBD1 matches 7 bases. Specimen: CD4+ T cells sorted from blood. The CDR3 DNA is TGCAGCCTCAGGCAGGGGGACATTCAGTACTTC. Residues: CSLRQGDIQYF.